This T cell receptor (beta chain) was captured in a study of blood T cell repertoires in COVID-19. Study details: Samples taken during acute and convalescent COVID-19 were collected in the United States, Italy and Spain.

Sequencing was performed with immunoSEQ multiplex PCR; in TCRdb, only in-frame clones are kept and a portion is missing. The data show some 140,000 clones, around 83% seen once. Trimming cost V 1 base and J 3 bases, with 10 bases left between them. The germline V gene encodes CDR1 MNHEY and CDR2 SMNVEV (reference sequence). The CDR3 runs 16 residues. The origin of this receptor is an older woman with COVID-19, enrolled during active disease. This sequence joins TRBV27 and TRBJ1-6; D is possibly TRBD1 (6 bases). The sequencing input was peripheral blood. The CDR3 here is CASSLLQGIYNSPLHF. Written as DNA, the CDR3 is TGTGCCAGCAGTTTATTACAGGGCATCTATAATTCACCCCTCCACTTT.